Included here is one TCR beta chain sequence, with context. No antigen is known for it. The time point was: baseline, week 1 (first vaccination visit). This sample's treatment: pre-vaccination baseline after standard-of-care therapy. The sample is drawn from a study of a mutant IDH1 vaccine in newly diagnosed glioma. Turning to the study itself: The treated population exhibited a male proportion of roughly 60%, a female proportion of about 38%, and a mean age of 40.4 years. Most patients had received both radiotherapy and temozolomide, the prior options being radiotherapy, temozolomide, or both. Study outcomes and limitations: It seemed that pseudoprogression was not linked to changes in the top peripheral T cell clonotypes. Researchers report vaccine-induced immune responses in 80% to 95% of patients.

Assay: immunoSEQ multiplex PCR; the TCRdb copy retains only in-frame clones and omits some. This table holds fewer than 85,000 clones, 70% to 90% found once. The sequencing used PBMCs, collected from a glioma patient treated with radiotherapy, temozolomide or both. This TCR was sampled from a young man with glioma.

DNA for the CDR3: TGTGCCAGCAGCCCCTTCGGGGGGAACACTGAAGCTTTCTTT. Its translation: CASSPFGGNTEAFF. The rearrangement joins TRBV28 to TRBJ1-1, with D possibly TRBD1 on 5 matching bases. CDR1 is MDHEN and CDR2 is SYDVKM in the germline V gene. V lost 6 bases, J lost 1 base, and 12 bases lay in between. The CDR3 spans 14 residues.